A single sample gave rise to the 9 T cell receptor beta chains below, sequenced in a study of blood T cell repertoires in COVID-19. Produced via immunoSEQ multiplex PCR; TCRdb's table is partial and in-frame only. The table records roughly 160,000 clones, approximately 86% of them present only once. The material sequenced was PBMCs or T cells enriched from blood (not recorded which). These receptors were collected from a man aged 55 to 69 who had recovered from COVID-19.

This clone was found a few times. This sequence joins TRBV5-5 and TRBJ1-1; a weak D match, TRBD1 (5 bases). This CDR3 is 16 amino acids long. The germline V gene has CDR1 SGHKS and CDR2 YYEKEE (reference sequence). The V gene lost 0 bases and the J gene lost 0 bases, with 12 bases spanning the gap. The CDR3 protein is CASSLDAQGMNTEAFF. DNA of the CDR3: TGTGCCAGCAGCTTGGATGCCCAGGGAATGAACACTGAAGCTTTCTTT.

This clone was seen a few times. J is TRBJ1-2 and V is TRBV6-5, with 8 positions matching TRBD1. CDR1 is MNHEY, CDR2 SVGAGI, per germline. The V segment lost 7 bases and the J segment 7 bases; nucleotides outside the gene matches: 11. This CDR3 region has 14 residues. The chain's CDR3 is CASILQGAGFGYTF. DNA of the CDR3: TGTGCCAGCATCCTCCAGGGGGCCGGATTTGGCTACACCTTC.

The chain combines TRBV19 with TRBJ2-3, with TRBD1 as a possible D gene (7 bases). This CDR3 region has 13 residues. Germline V gives CDR1 LNHDA, CDR2 SQIVND (reference sequence). V was cut by 8 bases and J by 4 bases, with 13 bases left in between. DNA for the CDR3: TGTGCCAGTCGCAGGGGGGTCGCAGATACGCAGTATTTT. Encoded protein: CASRRGVADTQYF.

V and J are TRBV19 and TRBJ2-5; unclear D gene. Germline CDR1 is LNHDA and CDR2 is SQIVND (reference sequence). Trimming left V 3 bases short and J 0 bases short, with 5 bases between. There are 13 residues in the CDR3. CDR3 DNA sequence: TGTGCCAGTAGTATCCAGAACCAAGAGACCCAGTACTTC. This codes for CASSIQNQETQYF.

The chain is built from TRBV5-1 and TRBJ1-3, with unresolved D. The CDR3 extends over 14 amino acids. Looked up from germline, CDR1 is SGHRS and CDR2 is YFSETQ. V gave up 1 base and J gave up 4 bases, with 9 bases separating them. CDR3 region: CASSLQAEGNTIYF. DNA of the CDR3: TGCGCCAGCAGCTTGCAGGCCGAAGGAAACACCATATATTTT.

The J gene is TRBJ2-7, the V gene TRBV7-9, with 8 bases that match TRBD2. The CDR3 runs 15 residues. Germline trimming cut 5 bases from V and 1 base from J; bases unmatched to any gene: 7. Germline CDR1 reads SEHNR; CDR2 reads FQNEAQ (reference sequence). The CDR3 DNA follows: TGTGCCAGCAGCCTTACGGGACTAGATTCCTACGAGCAGTACTTC. Translation: CASSLTGLDSYEQYF.

The chain is built from TRBV7-9 and TRBJ1-3, with TRBD1 identical over 7 bases. This CDR3 spans 13 amino acids. V lost 4 bases to trimming and J lost 7 bases; unmatched junction nucleotides: 4. The germline gives CDR1 SEHNR, CDR2 FQNEAQ (reference sequence). Here the CDR3 reads CASSSQGTNTIYF. In DNA form, the CDR3 reads TGTGCCAGCAGCTCACAGGGGACGAACACCATATATTTT.

The rearrangement joins TRBV2 to TRBJ2-3; D is unclear. Per the germline V gene, CDR1 is SNHLY and CDR2 is FYNNEI. The CDR3 is 16 residues long. V was cut by 2 bases and J by 2 bases, with 14 bases left in between. The CDR3: CASSEKMTLFTDTQYF. CDR3 nucleotide sequence: TGTGCCAGCAGTGAAAAAATGACATTATTCACAGATACGCAGTATTTT.

The rearrangement links TRBV18 to TRBJ2-2; tentatively, D is TRBD1 (5 bases). The CDR3 runs 14 residues. Per germline, CDR1 KGHSH and CDR2 LQKENI. V lost 5 bases, J lost 2 bases, and 9 bases lay in between. CDR3 in DNA: TGTGCCAGCTCAGCGGACACAAACACCGGGGAGCTGTTTTTT. It is translated as CASSADTNTGELFF.